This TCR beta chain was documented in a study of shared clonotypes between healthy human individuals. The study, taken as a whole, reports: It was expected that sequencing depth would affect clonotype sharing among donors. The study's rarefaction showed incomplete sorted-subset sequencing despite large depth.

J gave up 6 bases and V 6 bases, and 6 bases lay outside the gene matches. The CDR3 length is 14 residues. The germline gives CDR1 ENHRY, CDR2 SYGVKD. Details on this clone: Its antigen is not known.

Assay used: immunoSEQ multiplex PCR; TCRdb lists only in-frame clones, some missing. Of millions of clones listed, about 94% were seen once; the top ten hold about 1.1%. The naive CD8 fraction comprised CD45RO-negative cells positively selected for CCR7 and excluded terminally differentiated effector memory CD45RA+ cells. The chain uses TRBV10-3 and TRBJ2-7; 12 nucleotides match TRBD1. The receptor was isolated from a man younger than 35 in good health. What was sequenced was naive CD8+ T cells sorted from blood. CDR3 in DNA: TGTGCCATCAGGACCGGGACAGGGGGCTTCGAGCAGTACTTC. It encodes CAIRTGTGGFEQYF.